The sequence of this T cell receptor (beta chain) was determined in a study of metastatic and nonmetastatic thyroid tumors. Germline V lookup: CDR1 MNHNS, CDR2 SASEGT. The V and J ends lost 8 bases and 0 bases respectively, with 8 bases between them. This CDR3 is 12 amino acids long. Only a few counts were recorded for this clone. Thyroid surgery had not been preceded by any treatment in any patient. TCRdb re-processed the PCR reads through MiXCR. The sample yields about 10,000 clones, approximately 32% seen once. This receptor was identified in a female donor with papillary thyroid cancer or a benign thyroid nodule (not recorded which). Some clones in this sample may be carry-over from other donors' samples. The V call is TRBV6-1, the J call TRBJ2-7; D is unresolved. Material: adjacent normal tissue. The CDR3 coding sequence is TGTGCCAGCGGAGCCTTCTCCTACGAGCAGTACTTC. Translated, it gives CASGAFSYEQYF.